This entry concerns a single T cell receptor (beta chain). This entry belongs to a study of blood T cell repertoires in COVID-19. The CDR3 runs 15 residues. After removal of 3 bases from V and 5 bases from J, the junction contained 7 bases not matched to a gene. Germline V lookup: CDR1 MNHEY, CDR2 SMNVEV (reference sequence). Profiled with immunoSEQ multiplex PCR; TCRdb holds only in-frame clones, not every one. The sample shows hundreds of thousands of clones, 85% to 90% of them seen only once. This clonotype was obtained from a woman aged 45-65 years with acute or convalescent COVID-19. The rearrangement links TRBV27 to TRBJ1-5; 7 nucleotides agree with TRBD1. The sample comprised peripheral blood. The CDR3: CASSFWGTGDQPQHF. CDR3 DNA: TGTGCCAGCAGTTTCTGGGGAACAGGGGATCAGCCCCAGCATTTT.